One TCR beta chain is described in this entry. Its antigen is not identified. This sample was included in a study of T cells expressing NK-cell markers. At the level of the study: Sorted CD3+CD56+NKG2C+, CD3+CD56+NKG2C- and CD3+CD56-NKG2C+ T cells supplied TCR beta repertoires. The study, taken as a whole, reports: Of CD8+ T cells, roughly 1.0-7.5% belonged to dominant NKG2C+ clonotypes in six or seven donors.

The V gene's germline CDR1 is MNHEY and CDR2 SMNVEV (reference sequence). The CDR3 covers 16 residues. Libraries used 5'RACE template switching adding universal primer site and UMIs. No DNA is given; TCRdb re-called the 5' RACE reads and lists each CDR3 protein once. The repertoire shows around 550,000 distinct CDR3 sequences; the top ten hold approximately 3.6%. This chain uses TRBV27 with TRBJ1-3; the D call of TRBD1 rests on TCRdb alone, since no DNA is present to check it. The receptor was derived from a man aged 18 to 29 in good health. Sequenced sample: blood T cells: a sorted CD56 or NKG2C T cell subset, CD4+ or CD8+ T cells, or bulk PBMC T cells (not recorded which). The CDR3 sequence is CASSATGTGAGNTIYF.